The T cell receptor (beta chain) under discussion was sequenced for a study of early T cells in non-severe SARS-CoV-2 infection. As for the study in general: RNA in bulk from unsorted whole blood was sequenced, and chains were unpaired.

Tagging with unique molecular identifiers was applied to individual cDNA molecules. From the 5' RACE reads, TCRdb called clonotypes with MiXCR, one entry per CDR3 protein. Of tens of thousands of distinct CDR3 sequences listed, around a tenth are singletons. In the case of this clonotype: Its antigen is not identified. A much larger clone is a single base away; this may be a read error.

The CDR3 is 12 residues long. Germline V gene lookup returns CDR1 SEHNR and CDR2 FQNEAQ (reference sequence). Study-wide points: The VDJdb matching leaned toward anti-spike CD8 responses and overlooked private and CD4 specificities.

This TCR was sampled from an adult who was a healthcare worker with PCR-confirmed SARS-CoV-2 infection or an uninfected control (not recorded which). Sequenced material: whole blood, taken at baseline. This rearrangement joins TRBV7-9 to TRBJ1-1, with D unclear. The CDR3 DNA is TGTGCCGGCAGCTTAACCATCGGTGAAGCTTTCTTT. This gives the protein CAGSLTIGEAFF. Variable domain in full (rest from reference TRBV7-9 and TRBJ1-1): DTGVSQNPRHKITKRGQNVTFRCDPISEHNRLYWYRQTLGQGPEFLTYFQNEAQLEKSRLLSDRFSAERPKGSFSTLEIQRTEQGDSAMYLCAGSLTIGEAFFGQGTRLTVV.